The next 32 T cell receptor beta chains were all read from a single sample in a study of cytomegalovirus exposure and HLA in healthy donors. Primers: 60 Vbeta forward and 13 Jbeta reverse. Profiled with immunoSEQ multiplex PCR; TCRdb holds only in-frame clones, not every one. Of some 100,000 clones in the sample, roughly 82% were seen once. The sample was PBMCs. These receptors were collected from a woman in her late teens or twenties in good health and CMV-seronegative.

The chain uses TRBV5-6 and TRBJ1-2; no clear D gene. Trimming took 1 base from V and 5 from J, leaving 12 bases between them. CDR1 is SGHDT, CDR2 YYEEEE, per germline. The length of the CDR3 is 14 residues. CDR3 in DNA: TGTGCCAGCAGCTTGTACGGGGATCGGTATGGCTACACCTTC. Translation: CASSLYGDRYGYTF.

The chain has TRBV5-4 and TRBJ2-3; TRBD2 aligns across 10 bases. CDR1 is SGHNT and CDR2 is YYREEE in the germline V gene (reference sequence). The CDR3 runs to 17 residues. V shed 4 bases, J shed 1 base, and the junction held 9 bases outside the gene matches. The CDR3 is CASSPLPGTSGTDTQYF. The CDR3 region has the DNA TGTGCCAGCAGCCCATTGCCCGGGACTAGCGGCACAGATACGCAGTATTTT.

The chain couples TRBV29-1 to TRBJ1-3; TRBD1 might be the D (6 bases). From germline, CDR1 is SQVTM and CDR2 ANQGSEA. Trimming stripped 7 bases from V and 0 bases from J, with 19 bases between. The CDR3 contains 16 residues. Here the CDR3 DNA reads TGCAGCGCCCGGGCCCCCCCGGACAGCTCTGGAAACACCATATATTTT. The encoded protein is CSARAPPDSSGNTIYF.

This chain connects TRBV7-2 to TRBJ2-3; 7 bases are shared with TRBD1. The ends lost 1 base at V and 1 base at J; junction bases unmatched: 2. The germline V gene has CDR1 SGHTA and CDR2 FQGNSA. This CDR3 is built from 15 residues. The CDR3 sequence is CASSLGTGRTDTQYF. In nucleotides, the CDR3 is TGTGCCAGCAGCTTAGGGACAGGCCGCACAGATACGCAGTATTTT.

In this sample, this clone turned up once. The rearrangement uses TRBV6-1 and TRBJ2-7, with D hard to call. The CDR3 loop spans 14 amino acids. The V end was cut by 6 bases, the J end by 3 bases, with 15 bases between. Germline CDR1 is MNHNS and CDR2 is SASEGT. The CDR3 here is CASSDRWRDYEQYF. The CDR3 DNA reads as TGTGCCAGCAGCGACCGGTGGAGAGACTACGAGCAGTACTTC.

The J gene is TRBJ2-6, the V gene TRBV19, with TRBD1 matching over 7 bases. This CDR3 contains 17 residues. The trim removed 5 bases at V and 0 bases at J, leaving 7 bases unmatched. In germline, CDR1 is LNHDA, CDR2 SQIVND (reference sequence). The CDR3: CASSRQGSGSGANVLTF. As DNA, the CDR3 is TGTGCCAGTAGTCGACAGGGCTCGGGCTCTGGGGCCAACGTCCTGACTTTC. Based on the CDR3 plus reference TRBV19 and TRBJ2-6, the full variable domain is DGGITQSPKYLFRKEGQNVTLSCEQNLNHDAMYWYRQDPGQGLRLIYYSQIVNDFQKGDIAEGYSVSREKKESFPLTVTSAQKNPTAFYLCASSRQGSGSGANVLTFGAGSRLTVL.

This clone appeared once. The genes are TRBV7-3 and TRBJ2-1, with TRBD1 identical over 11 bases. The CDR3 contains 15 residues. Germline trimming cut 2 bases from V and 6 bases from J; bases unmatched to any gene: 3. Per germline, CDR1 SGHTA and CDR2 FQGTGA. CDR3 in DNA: TGTGCCAGCAGCTTATCCGGGACAGGGGGCAATGAGCAGTTCTTC. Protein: CASSLSGTGGNEQFF.

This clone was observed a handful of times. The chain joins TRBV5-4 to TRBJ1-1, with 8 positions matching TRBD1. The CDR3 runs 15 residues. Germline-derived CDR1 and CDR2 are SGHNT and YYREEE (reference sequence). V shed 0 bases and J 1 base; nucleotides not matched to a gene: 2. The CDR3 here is CASSLVDRENTEAFF. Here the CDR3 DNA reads TGTGCCAGCAGCTTGGTGGACAGGGAGAACACTGAAGCTTTCTTT.

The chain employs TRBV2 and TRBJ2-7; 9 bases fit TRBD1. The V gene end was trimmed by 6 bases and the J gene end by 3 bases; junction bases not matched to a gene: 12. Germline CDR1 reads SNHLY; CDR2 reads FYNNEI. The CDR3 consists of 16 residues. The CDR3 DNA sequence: TGTGCCAGCAGAGAGGGCGTAGGGACAGGGCTCTACGAGCAGTACTTC. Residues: CASREGVGTGLYEQYF.

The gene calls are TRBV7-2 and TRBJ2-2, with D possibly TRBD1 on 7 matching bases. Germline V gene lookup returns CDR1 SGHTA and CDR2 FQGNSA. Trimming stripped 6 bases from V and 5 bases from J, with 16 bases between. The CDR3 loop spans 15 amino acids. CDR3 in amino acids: CASRRDSGGTGELFF. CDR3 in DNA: TGTGCCAGCAGGAGGGACAGCGGAGGGACCGGGGAGCTGTTTTTT.

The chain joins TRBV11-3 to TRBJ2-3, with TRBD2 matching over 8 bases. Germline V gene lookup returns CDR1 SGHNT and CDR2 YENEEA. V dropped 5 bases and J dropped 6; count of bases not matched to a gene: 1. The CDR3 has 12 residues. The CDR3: CASSPSGDTQYF. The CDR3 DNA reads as TGTGCCAGCAGCCCTAGCGGGGATACGCAGTATTTT.

The CDR3 is CAISGGLTDTQYF. CDR3 in DNA: TGTGCCATCAGTGGCGGGCTCACAGATACGCAGTATTTT. The chain joins TRBV10-3 to TRBJ2-3; D is perhaps TRBD2 (5 bases). V was pared by 4 bases and J by 2 bases, with 7 bases between. The CDR3 length is 13 residues. Germline V CDR1 and CDR2: ENHRY, SYGVKD.

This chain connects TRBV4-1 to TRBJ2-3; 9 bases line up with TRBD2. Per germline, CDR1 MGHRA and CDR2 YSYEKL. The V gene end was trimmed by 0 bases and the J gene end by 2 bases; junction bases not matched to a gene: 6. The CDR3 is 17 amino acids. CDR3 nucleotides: TGCGCCAGCAGCCAAGACCCTGCGGGGGGGCCCACAGATACGCAGTATTTT. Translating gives CASSQDPAGGPTDTQYF.

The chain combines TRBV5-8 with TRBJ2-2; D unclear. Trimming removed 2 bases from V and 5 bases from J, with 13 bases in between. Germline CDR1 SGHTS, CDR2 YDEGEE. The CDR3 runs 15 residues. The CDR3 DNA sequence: TGTGCCAGCAGCTTCCACCCGGTACCAACCGGGGAGCTGTTTTTT. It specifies CASSFHPVPTGELFF.

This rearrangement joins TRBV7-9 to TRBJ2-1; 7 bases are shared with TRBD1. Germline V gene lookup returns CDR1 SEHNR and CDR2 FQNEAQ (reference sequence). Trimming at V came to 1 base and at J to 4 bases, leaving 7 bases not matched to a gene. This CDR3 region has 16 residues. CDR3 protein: CASSLGEGALYNEQFF. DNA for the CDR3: TGTGCCAGCAGCTTAGGTGAGGGGGCTCTATACAATGAGCAGTTCTTC.

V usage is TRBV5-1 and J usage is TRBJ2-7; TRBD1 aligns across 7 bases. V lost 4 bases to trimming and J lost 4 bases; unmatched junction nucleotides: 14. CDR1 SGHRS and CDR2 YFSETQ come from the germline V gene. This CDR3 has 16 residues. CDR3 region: CASSPTLGQRSYEQYF. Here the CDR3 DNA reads TGCGCCAGCAGCCCTACCCTGGGACAGAGGTCGTACGAGCAGTACTTC.

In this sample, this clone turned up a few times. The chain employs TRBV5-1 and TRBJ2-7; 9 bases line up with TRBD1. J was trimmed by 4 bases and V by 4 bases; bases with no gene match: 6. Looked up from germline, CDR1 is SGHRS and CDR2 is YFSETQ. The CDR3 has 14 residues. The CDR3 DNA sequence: TGCGCCAGCAGCCTTGGACAGGGGATATACGAGCAGTACTTC. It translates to CASSLGQGIYEQYF.

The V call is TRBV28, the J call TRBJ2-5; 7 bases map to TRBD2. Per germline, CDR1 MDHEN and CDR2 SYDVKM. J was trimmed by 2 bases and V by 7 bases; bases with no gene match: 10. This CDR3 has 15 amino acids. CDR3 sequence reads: CASIPRSGAQETQYF. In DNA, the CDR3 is TGTGCCAGCATCCCTCGCAGCGGGGCTCAAGAGACCCAGTACTTC.

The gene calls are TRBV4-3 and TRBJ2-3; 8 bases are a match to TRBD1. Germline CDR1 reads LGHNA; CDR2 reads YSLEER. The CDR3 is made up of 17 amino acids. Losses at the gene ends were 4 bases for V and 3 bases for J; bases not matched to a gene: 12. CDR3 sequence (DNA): TGCGCCAGCAGCCCAGACCGGACAGGGCGAGGGACAGATACGCAGTATTTT. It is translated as CASSPDRTGRGTDTQYF.

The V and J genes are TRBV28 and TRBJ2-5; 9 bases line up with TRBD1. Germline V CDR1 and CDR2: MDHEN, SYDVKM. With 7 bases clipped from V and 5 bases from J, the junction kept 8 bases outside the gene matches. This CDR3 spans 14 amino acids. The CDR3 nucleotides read TGTGCCAGCAACGCACAGGGGGCGCGGGAGACCCAGTACTTC. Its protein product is CASNAQGARETQYF.

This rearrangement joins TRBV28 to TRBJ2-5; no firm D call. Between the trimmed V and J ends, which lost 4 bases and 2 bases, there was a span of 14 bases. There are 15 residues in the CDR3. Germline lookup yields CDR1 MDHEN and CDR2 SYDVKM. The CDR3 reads CASSWVGGPQETQYF. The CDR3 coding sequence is TGTGCCAGCAGTTGGGTTGGCGGTCCTCAAGAGACCCAGTACTTC. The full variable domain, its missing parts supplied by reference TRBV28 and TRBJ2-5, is DVKVTQSSRYLVKRTGEKVFLECVQDMDHENMFWYRQDPGLGLRLIYFSYDVKMKEKGDIPEGYSVSREKKERFSLILESASTNQTSMYLCASSWVGGPQETQYFGPGTRLLVL.

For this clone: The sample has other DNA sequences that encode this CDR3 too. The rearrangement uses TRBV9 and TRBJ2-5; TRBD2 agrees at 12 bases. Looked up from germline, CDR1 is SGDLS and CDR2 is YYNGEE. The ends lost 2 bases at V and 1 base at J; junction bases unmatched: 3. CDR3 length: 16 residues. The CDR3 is CASSVTSGGSQETQYF. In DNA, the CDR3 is TGTGCCAGCAGCGTCACTAGCGGGGGGTCCCAAGAGACCCAGTACTTC.

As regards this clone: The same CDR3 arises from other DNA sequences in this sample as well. In DNA, the CDR3 is TGTGCCAGCAGCTTATATTACGAGCAGTACTTC. Its translation: CASSLYYEQYF. The chain joins TRBV7-2 to TRBJ2-7; D unresolved. Trimming stripped 2 bases from V and 4 bases from J, with 3 bases between. Germline V lookup: CDR1 SGHTA, CDR2 FQGNSA. The CDR3 has 11 residues.

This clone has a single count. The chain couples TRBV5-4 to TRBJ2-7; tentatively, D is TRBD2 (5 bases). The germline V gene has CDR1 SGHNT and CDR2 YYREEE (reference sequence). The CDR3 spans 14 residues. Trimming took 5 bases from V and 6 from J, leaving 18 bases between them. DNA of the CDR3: TGTGCCAGCAGAAGTGAGGGCCCCACGGGCGAGCAGTACTTC. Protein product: CASRSEGPTGEQYF.

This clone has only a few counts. CDR3 in amino acids: CASSYSQEYNEQFF. The CDR3 region has the DNA TGTGCCAGCAGTTACTCACAGGAATACAATGAGCAGTTCTTC. The rearrangement joins TRBV6-5 to TRBJ2-1, with D possibly TRBD1 on 5 matching bases. V lost 0 bases to trimming and J lost 4 bases, with 7 bases between them. Germline assignment: CDR1 MNHEY and CDR2 SVGAGI. CDR3 length: 14 residues.

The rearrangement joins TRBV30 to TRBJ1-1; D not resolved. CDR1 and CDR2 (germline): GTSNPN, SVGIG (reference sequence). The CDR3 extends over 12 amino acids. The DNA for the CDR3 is TGTGGTTACCGGCGGAACCGGGCTGAAGCTTTCTTT. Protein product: CGYRRNRAEAFF. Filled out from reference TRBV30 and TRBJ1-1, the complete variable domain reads SQTIHQWPATLVQPVGSPLSLECTVEGTSNPNLYWYRQAAGRGLQLLFYSVGIGQISSEVPQNLSASRPQDRQFILSSKKLLLSDSGFYLCGYRRNRAEAFFGQGTRLTVV.

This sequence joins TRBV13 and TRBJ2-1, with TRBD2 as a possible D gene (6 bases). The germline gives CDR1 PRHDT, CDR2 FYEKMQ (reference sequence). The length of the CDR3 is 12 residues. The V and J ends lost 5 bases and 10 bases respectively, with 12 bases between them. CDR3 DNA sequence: TGTGCCAGCAGCCAGTCTAGCGTAGAGCAGTTCTTC. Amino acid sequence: CASSQSSVEQFF. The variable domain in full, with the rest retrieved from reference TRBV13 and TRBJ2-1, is AAGVIQSPRHLIKEKRETATLKCYPIPRHDTVYWYQQGPGQDPQFLISFYEKMQSDKGSIPDRFSAQQFSDYHSELNMSSLELGDSALYFCASSQSSVEQFFGPGTRLTVL.

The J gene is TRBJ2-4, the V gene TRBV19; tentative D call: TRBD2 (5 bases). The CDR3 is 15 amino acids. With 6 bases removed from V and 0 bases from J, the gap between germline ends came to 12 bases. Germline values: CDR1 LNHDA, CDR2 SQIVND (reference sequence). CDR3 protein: CASRSGRIAKNIQYF. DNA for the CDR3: TGTGCCAGTAGGTCTGGGAGAATAGCCAAAAACATTCAGTACTTC.

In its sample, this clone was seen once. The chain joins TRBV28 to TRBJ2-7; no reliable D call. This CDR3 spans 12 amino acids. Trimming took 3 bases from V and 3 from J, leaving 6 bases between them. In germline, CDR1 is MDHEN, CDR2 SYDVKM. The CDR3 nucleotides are TGTGCCAGCAGTTTGAACTACTACGAGCAGTACTTC. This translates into CASSLNYYEQYF.

For the CDR3, the DNA is TGCGCCAGCAGCCAGAGGGAGGCTAGCGGGGAGGGAAACATTCAGTACTTC. This codes for CASSQREASGEGNIQYF. The chain has TRBV4-1 and TRBJ2-4; 9 positions match TRBD2. CDR3 length: 17 amino acids. V lost 3 bases to trimming and J lost 6 bases; unmatched junction nucleotides: 12. CDR1 is MGHRA and CDR2 is YSYEKL in the germline V gene.

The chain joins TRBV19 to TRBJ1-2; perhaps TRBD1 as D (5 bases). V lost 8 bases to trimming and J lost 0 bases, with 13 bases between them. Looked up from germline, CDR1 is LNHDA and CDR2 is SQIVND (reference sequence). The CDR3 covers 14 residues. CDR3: CASLGRTTNYGYTF. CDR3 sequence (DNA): TGTGCCAGTTTAGGACGGACAACTAACTATGGCTACACCTTC. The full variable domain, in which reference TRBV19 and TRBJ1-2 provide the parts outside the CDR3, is DGGITQSPKYLFRKEGQNVTLSCEQNLNHDAMYWYRQDPGQGLRLIYYSQIVNDFQKGDIAEGYSVSREKKESFPLTVTSAQKNPTAFYLCASLGRTTNYGYTFGSGTRLTVV.

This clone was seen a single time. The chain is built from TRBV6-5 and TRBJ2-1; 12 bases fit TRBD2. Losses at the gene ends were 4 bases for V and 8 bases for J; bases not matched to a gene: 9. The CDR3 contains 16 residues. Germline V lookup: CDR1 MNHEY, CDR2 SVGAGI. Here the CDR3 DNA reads TGTGCCAGCAGTTCCAATCCTAGCGGGAGGGAGGATGAGCAGTTCTTC. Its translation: CASSSNPSGREDEQFF.